Below are 19 T cell receptor beta chains sequenced from a single sample in a study of neoadjuvant anti-PD-1 for oral cavity cancer. Time point here: after neoadjuvant nivolumab, at surgical resection. The data were produced by immunoSEQ multiplex PCR, yet TCRdb's version contains in-frame clones alone and is incomplete. The table shows about 14,000 clones, with around 79% occurring only once. The sample consisted of PBMCs, taken after nivolumab (anti-PD-1) treatment. Receptors originate from a person between 40 and 80 years old with oral cavity squamous cell carcinoma.

Notes on this clone: At the DNA level, this CDR3 is encoded by other sequences in the same sample as well. CDR3 bases: TGTGCCATCAGTAAAAGACAGGAGATGAACACTGAAGCTTTCTTT. Its translation is CAISKRQEMNTEAFF. The V call is TRBV10-3, the J call TRBJ1-1; tentative D call: TRBD1 (6 bases). This CDR3 comprises 15 residues. V lost 5 bases to trimming and J lost 0 bases, with 13 bases between them. The germline V gene encodes CDR1 ENHRY and CDR2 SYGVKD.

The rearrangement links TRBV28 to TRBJ2-7, with TRBD1 matching over 10 bases. V dropped 1 base and J dropped 1; count of bases not matched to a gene: 1. The CDR3 loop spans 15 amino acids. Germline CDR1 MDHEN, CDR2 SYDVKM. CDR3 sequence: CASSLSGQGSYEQYF. The CDR3, as DNA: TGTGCCAGCAGTTTATCGGGACAGGGGTCCTACGAGCAGTACTTC.

This chain links TRBV2 with TRBJ2-3; 8 positions agree with TRBD1. The trim removed 5 bases at V and 1 base at J, leaving 5 bases unmatched. The CDR3 runs 15 residues. Germline CDR1 reads SNHLY; CDR2 reads FYNNEI. The CDR3 bases are TGTGCCAGCAGTACCGACAGGGGCGGCACAGATACGCAGTATTTT. It encodes CASSTDRGGTDTQYF.

This sequence joins TRBV5-4 and TRBJ2-1; a weak D match, TRBD2 (5 bases). With 1 base removed from V and 4 bases from J, the gap between germline ends came to 6 bases. Germline V CDR1 and CDR2: SGHNT, YYREEE (reference sequence). The CDR3 length is 13 residues. The CDR3 loop reads CASSLWEYNEQFF. CDR3 bases: TGTGCCAGCAGCTTGTGGGAGTACAATGAGCAGTTCTTC.

The sample holds a few counts of this clone. The chain joins TRBV6-1 to TRBJ2-1, with 11 bases lining up with TRBD2. Germline loops: CDR1 MNHNS, CDR2 SASEGT. CDR3 length: 13 amino acids. Trimming cost V 8 bases and J 6 bases; bases outside gene matches: 3. The CDR3 sequence: CASVAGGLNEQFF. In DNA form, the CDR3 reads TGTGCCAGCGTAGCGGGAGGGCTCAATGAGCAGTTCTTC.

V and J are TRBV7-2 and TRBJ2-5, with a possible D match to TRBD2 (6 bases). The CDR3 extends over 12 amino acids. Trimming left V 8 bases short and J 4 bases short, with 11 bases between. CDR1 SGHTA and CDR2 FQGNSA come from the germline V gene. The CDR3 region is CASLVGGETQYF. The CDR3, as DNA: TGTGCCAGCCTCGTGGGAGGAGAGACCCAGTACTTC. Variable domain in full (rest from reference TRBV7-2 and TRBJ2-5): GAGVSQSPSNKVTEKGKDVELRCDPISGHTALYWYRQSLGQGLEFLIYFQGNSAPDKSGLPSDRFSAERTGGSVSTLTIQRTQQEDSAVYLCASLVGGETQYFGPGTRLLVL.

The V and J genes are TRBV21-1 and TRBJ2-1; the table's D call, TRBD2, was not checked against the DNA. TRBV21-1 is a recognized pseudogene. The CDR3 runs to 18 residues. The CDR3 region is CASSALPSGRASYNEQFF. The DNA of the CDR3 is TGTGCCAGCAGCGCCCTTCCTAGCGGGAGGGCCTCCTACAATGAGCAGTTCTTC.

On this clone: One end of the junction varies from germline; a read error may be responsible. The chain carries TRBV10-2 and TRBJ2-7; 12 bases agree with TRBD2. Germline CDR1 and CDR2: WSHSY and SAAADI. The CDR3 is made up of 15 amino acids. CDR3 in amino acids: CASNEGLAGPYEQYF. DNA for the CDR3: TGCGCCAGCAATGAGGGACTAGCGGGTCCCTACGAGCAGTACTTC.

The chain employs TRBV6-5 and TRBJ2-3; 9 bases match TRBD1. Per germline, CDR1 MNHEY and CDR2 SVGAGI. Losses at the gene ends were 0 bases for V and 5 bases for J; bases not matched to a gene: 0. CDR3 length: 14 residues. The CDR3 region has the DNA TGTGCCAGCAGTTACTCGACAGGGGGAGATACGCAGTATTTT. Residues: CASSYSTGGDTQYF.

The chain is built from TRBV2 and TRBJ2-1; tentatively, D is TRBD2 (5 bases). Trimming pared 4 bases from V and 2 bases from J, leaving 9 bases between. Per the germline V gene, CDR1 is SNHLY and CDR2 is FYNNEI. This CDR3 contains 14 residues. The CDR3 DNA follows: TGTGCCAGCAGTGTTGAGGGTCCCTACAATGAGCAGTTCTTC. It translates to CASSVEGPYNEQFF.

The DNA for the CDR3 is TGTGCCAGCAGGGATCAAGAGACCCAGTACTTC. Encoded protein: CASRDQETQYF. The rearrangement uses TRBV6-5 and TRBJ2-5; D remains ambiguous. The CDR3 totals 11 residues. Trimming took 6 bases from V and 2 from J, leaving 4 bases between them. Germline CDR1 MNHEY, CDR2 SVGAGI.

This chain joins TRBV18 and TRBJ1-5; possibly TRBD1 for D (6 bases). Germline V gene lookup returns CDR1 KGHSH and CDR2 LQKENI. The CDR3 covers 12 residues. The V end lost 6 bases, the J end lost 10 bases, and 13 bases lay between the germline ends. CDR3 protein: CASSEGGAPQHF. CDR3 in DNA: TGTGCCAGCTCTGAGGGGGGCGCTCCCCAGCATTTT.

The rearrangement joins TRBV2 to TRBJ2-1; the D is unclear. Trimming shortened V by 4 bases and J by 5 bases, and 3 bases separated the two germline ends. This CDR3 spans 11 amino acids. Germline CDR1 SNHLY, CDR2 FYNNEI. In DNA form, the CDR3 reads TGTGCCAGCAGTGTTCACAATGAGCAGTTCTTC. This encodes CASSVHNEQFF.

J is TRBJ1-2 and V is TRBV27; D is unresolved. Trimming left V 4 bases short and J 8 bases short, with 14 bases between. CDR3 length: 13 amino acids. The germline V gene has CDR1 MNHEY and CDR2 SMNVEV (reference sequence). DNA for the CDR3: TGTGCCAGCAGTTCCGGGTTGTCCTCGGGCTACACCTTC. Its protein product is CASSSGLSSGYTF.

The chain joins TRBV4-1 to TRBJ1-4; D ambiguous. The CDR3 is made up of 15 amino acids. V lost 1 base and J lost 5, with 11 bases in between. The germline V gene has CDR1 MGHRA and CDR2 YSYEKL. CDR3 sequence reads: CASSQGWGINEKLFF. The DNA for the CDR3 is TGCGCCAGCAGCCAAGGGTGGGGAATAAATGAAAAACTGTTTTTT.

The chain combines TRBV18 with TRBJ1-5, with 8 bases fitting TRBD1. The CDR3 sequence is 16 residues long. Germline trimming cut 6 bases from V and 2 bases from J; bases unmatched to any gene: 9. Germline CDR1 and CDR2: KGHSH and LQKENI. In DNA, the CDR3 is TGTGCCAGCTCGCCCGATCAGGGGGCTGGCAATCAGCCCCAGCATTTT. Its translation: CASSPDQGAGNQPQHF.

This chain connects TRBV19 to TRBJ2-7; 9 positions match TRBD1. CDR1 and CDR2 from the germline V gene are LNHDA and SQIVND (reference sequence). The CDR3 is 15 residues long. Trimming cost V 3 bases and J 2 bases; bases outside gene matches: 5. CDR3 nucleotide sequence: TGTGCCAGTAGTATGGGGACAGGGTTGACCTACGAGCAGTACTTC. It yields the protein CASSMGTGLTYEQYF.

To note about this clone: Additional DNA sequences in this sample encode the identical CDR3. The genes are TRBV11-2 and TRBJ2-7; unclear D gene. V dropped 0 bases and J dropped 2 bases, with 5 bases sitting between them. The CDR3 spans 13 residues. In germline, CDR1 is SGHAT, CDR2 FQNNGV. CDR3 protein: CASSLDPPYEQYF. CDR3 nucleotide sequence: TGTGCCAGCAGCTTAGATCCTCCCTACGAGCAGTACTTC.

This clone was detected a few times. The chain recombines TRBV6-6 with TRBJ2-7; the match to TRBD1 covers 8 bases. CDR3 length: 14 residues. CDR1 MNHNY and CDR2 SVGAGI come from the germline V gene (reference sequence). The J segment lost 0 bases and the V segment lost 6 bases, leaving 4 bases of the junction unmatched. CDR3 sequence: CASSHTGGSYEQYF. The CDR3 nucleotides are TGTGCCAGCAGCCACACAGGGGGCTCCTACGAGCAGTACTTC.